The following is a TCR beta chain sequence with its context. The sample holds a few counts of this clone. Its antigen has not been determined. Nothing much larger sits one base from this clone, and base qualities are not available. Each collaborating institution followed its own protocols to collect whole blood in K2EDTA tubes. For TCRbeta analysis, collaborator samples were shipped as frozen whole blood, as isolated PBMCs, or as DNA extracted from either sample type. TCRbeta CDR3 regions were amplified from genomic DNA by means of the immunoSEQ Assay, a bias-controlled multiplex PCR. Turning to the authors' computational methods: The number of nucleated cells in each sample was estimated by amplification of reference gene primers within the assay. To quantify the absolute abundance of each unique TCRbeta CDR3 rearrangement, sequence reads were collapsed and filtered. For each sample, productive Simpson clonality was calculated by taking the square root of Simpson's diversity index across productive rearrangements. TCRdb retrieved this table from immuneACCESS and kept in-frame rearrangements only. Not all clones are present; in checked studies, unresolved V genes account for under half, and no reason is known for the remainder. The V and J calls and clone size are taken from that table; D and trimming were inferred from the DNA. The sample data list about 74,000 clones, and roughly 86% of these were observed just once. The ten largest clones capture about 6.9% of the sample.

The sample originates from a study of blood T cell repertoires in COVID-19 (dated by TCRdb to 2018 to 2020). Study-level background: Samples from collaborators originated in the United States, Italy and Spain and spanned both the acute and convalescent phases of COVID-19. The dataset comprised deeply sampled blood TCRbeta repertoires from subjects exposed to, actively infected with, or recovered from COVID-19. Sample metadata almost always included a de-identified subject ID, COVID-19 status, age in years and sex. The prospective study material was composed of cDNA or gDNA derived from T cells, B-cell-depleted T cells, or PBMCs. Samples were obtained from the ongoing ImmuneRACE study (first 160 participants) and from 1,254 subjects provided by 6 global collaborators. Where available, HLA class I and class II types were obtained from metadata supplied by the sample provider rather than from assay-based typing. The repertoires were released in a freely available public database meant as a resource for research on the immune response to SARS-CoV-2.

Overall study outcomes, separate from this receptor: How much clinical and demographic metadata was included differed by source and by participant, and the metadata was provided uncurated.

The sequenced sample consisted of peripheral blood. This TCR was sampled from a human donor in a cohort sampled during active COVID-19.

In nucleotides, the sequence is TGTGCCTGGAGTGTACTGCGGGGGGAGCTGTTTTTT. The resulting protein is CAWSVLRGELFF. Recombination connected TRBV30 to TRBJ2-2; the D gene lacks a confident call. The germline V gene (reference sequence) specifies GTSNPN as CDR1 and SVGIG as CDR2. Trimming at the junction amounts to 0 bases on V and 8 bases on J, and the germline ends lie 7 bases apart. Measured from the cysteine to the phenylalanine, the CDR3 is 12 residues long. Only CDR3 DNA remains: 36 bases, in frame from the first base.